This T cell receptor (beta chain) comes out of a study of cutaneous CD30+ T cell lymphoproliferative disorder and hepatitis E (dated by TCRdb to 2016 to 2019). CDR1 and CDR2, looked up from the germline V gene, are KGHSH and LQKENI. The CDR3, cysteine through phenylalanine, is 15 amino acids long. This entry keeps only the CDR3 DNA: 45 bases, framed from base 1. Cut back by 3 bases and 2 bases, the V and J ends lie 12 bases apart. As regards this clone: Its antigen target is currently unknown. No base quality information exists; no much larger clone differs at one position.

Libraries came from the immunoSEQ multiplex PCR assay. This immuneACCESS table, as held by TCRdb, lists in-frame sequences with V and J called but not all clones. Of the missing ones, under half trace to an unresolved V gene in checked studies; the others have no known cause. This sample gives about 1,100 clones in total; 86% of them show up just once. Around 73% of the sample is held by the ten biggest clonotypes. This sequence originates from a human donor with a cutaneous T cell lymphoproliferative disorder associated with hepatitis E virus. Sequencing input: skin tissue. The chain is made from TRBV18 and TRBJ2-3; the D match is possibly TRBD1 or TRBD2, with 5 bases aligned in each. The encoded CDR3 is CASSPPLGVTDTQYF. At the DNA level, the sequence is TGTGCCAGCTCACCCCCGCTGGGGGTCACAGATACGCAGTATTTT.